Sequencing of this TCR beta chain was carried out in a study of human T cells and chemical hapten exposure. Study-wide results and limits: TCRs exceeding a frequency of 1 in 1000 stayed unchanged under DPC sensitization.

Within the library, unique molecular identifiers were attached to each individual cDNA molecule. Each CDR3 protein is one row after TCRdb ran MiXCR on the RACE reads. The sample lists around 60,000 distinct CDR3 sequences, roughly 6.7% seen once, with roughly 1.7% in the top ten. The CDR3 extends over 15 amino acids. Germline V lookup: CDR1 SGDLS, CDR2 YYNGEE. V lost 1 base, J lost 8 bases, and 15 bases lay in between. Notes on this clonotype: Its specificity is not known.

Noted time point: pre-sensitization, week 0. Documented treatment: therapeutic diphenylcyclopropenone sensitization with weekly scalp DPC. Alopecia patients, 18 to 70 years old and DPC-suitable, served as donors. Sequenced material: whole blood, taken in connection with sensitization to the hapten diphenylcyclopropenone (DPC). This TCR was recovered from a young woman with alopecia areata. Some clones in this sample may be carry-over from other donors' samples. The rearrangement uses TRBV9 and TRBJ1-4; D unresolved. The CDR3, as DNA: TGTGCCAGCAGCGTATCCCTACAGAACGGGGAAAAACTGTTTTTT. This translates into CASSVSLQNGEKLFF.